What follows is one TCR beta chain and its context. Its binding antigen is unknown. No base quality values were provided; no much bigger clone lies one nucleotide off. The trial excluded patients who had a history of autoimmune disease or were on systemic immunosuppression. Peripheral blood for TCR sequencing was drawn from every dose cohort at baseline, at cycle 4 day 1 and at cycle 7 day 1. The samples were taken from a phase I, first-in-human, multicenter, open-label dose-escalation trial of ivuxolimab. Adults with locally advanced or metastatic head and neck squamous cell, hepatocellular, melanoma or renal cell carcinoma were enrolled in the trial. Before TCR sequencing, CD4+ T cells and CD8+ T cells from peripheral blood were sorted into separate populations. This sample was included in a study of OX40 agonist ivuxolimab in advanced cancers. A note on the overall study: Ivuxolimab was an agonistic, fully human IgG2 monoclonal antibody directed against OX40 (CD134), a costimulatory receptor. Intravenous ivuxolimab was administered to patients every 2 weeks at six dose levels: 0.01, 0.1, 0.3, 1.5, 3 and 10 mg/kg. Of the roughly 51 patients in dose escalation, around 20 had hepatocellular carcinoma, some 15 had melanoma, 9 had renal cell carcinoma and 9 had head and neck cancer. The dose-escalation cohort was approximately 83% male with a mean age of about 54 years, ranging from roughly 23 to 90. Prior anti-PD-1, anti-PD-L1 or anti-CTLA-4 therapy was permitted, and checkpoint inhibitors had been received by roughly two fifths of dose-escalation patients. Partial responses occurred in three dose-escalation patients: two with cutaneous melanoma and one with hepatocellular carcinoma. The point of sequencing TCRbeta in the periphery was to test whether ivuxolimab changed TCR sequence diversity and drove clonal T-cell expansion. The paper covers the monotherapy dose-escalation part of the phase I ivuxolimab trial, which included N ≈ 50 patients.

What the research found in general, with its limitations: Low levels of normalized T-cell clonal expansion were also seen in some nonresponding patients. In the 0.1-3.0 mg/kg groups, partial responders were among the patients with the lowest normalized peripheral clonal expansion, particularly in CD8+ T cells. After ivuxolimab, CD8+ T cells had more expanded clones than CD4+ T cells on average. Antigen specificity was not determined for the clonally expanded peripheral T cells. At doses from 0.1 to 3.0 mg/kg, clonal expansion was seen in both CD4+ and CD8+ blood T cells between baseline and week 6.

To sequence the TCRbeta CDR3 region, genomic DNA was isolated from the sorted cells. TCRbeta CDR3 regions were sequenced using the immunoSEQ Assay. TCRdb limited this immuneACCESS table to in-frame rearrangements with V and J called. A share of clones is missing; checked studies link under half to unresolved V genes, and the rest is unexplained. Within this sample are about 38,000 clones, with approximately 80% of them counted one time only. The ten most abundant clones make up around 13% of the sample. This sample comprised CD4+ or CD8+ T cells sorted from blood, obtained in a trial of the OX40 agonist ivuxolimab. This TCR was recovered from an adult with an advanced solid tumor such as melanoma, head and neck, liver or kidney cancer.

The sequenced DNA is TGTGCCAGCTCGCCCGGCGGGGGGCCAGATACGCAGTATTTT. The encoded protein is CASSPGGGPDTQYF. The chain is encoded by TRBV18 joined to TRBJ2-3; 8 nucleotides in the junction match TRBD2. Per the germline V gene, KGHSH is the CDR1 and LQKENI is the CDR2. Trimming removed 6 bases from V and 4 bases from J; the gene matches leave 6 bases unexplained. The CDR3, from cysteine to phenylalanine, totals 14 residues. Here the CDR3 DNA is all that survives: 42 bases in frame from base 1. Reference TRBV18 and TRBJ2-3 proteins supply the regions before and after the CDR3; the full variable domain is: NAGVMQNPRHLVRRRGQEARLRCSPMKGHSHVYWYRQLPEEGLKFMVYLQKENIIDESGMPKERFSAEFPKEGPSILRIQQVVRGDSAAYFCASSPGGGPDTQYFGPGTRLTVL.